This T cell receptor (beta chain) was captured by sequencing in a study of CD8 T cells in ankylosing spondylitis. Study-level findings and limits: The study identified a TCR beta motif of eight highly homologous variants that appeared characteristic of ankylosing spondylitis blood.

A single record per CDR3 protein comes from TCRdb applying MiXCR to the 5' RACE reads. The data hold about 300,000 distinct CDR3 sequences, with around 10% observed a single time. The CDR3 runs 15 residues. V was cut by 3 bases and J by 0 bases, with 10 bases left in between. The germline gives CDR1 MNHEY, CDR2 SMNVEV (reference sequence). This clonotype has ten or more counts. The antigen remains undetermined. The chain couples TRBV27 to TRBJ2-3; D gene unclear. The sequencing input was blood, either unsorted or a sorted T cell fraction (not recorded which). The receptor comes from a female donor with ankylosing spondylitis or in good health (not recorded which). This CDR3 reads CASSLATASTDTQYF. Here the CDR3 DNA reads TGTGCCAGCAGTTTGGCGACGGCTAGCACAGATACGCAGTATTTT.